Listed here are 21 T cell receptor beta chains from one sample, sequenced in a study of blood T cell repertoires in COVID-19 (dated by TCRdb to the early 2020s). Receptor amplification or capture employed the immunoSEQ multiplex PCR assay. Sourced from immuneACCESS, this table was stored by TCRdb with only in-frame sequences that have V and J called. A share of the clones is absent; for the studies checked, an unresolved V gene accounts for under half, and the remainder has no known explanation. For this sample there are 80,000 to 95,000 clones; around 90% appear just once. Clones ranked in the top ten supply 3% of the sample. The sample taken for sequencing was peripheral blood. The source of these receptors is a woman in her 50s with active or convalescent COVID-19.

V gene TRBV19 combines with J gene TRBJ1-1, with TRBD1 as a possible D gene (6 bases). The V and J ends lost 4 bases and 1 base respectively, with 10 bases between them. CDR1 is LNHDA, CDR2 SQIVND, per germline (reference sequence). The CDR3 length is 14 residues. CDR3 sequence (DNA): TGTGCCAGTAGTAGTCAGGGGTCGAACACTGAAGCTTTCTTT. Translation: CASSSQGSNTEAFF. Full variable domain (outside the CDR3, taken from reference TRBV19 and TRBJ1-1): DGGITQSPKYLFRKEGQNVTLSCEQNLNHDAMYWYRQDPGQGLRLIYYSQIVNDFQKGDIAEGYSVSREKKESFPLTVTSAQKNPTAFYLCASSSQGSNTEAFFGQGTRLTVV.

V gene TRBV5-5 combines with J gene TRBJ2-7, with TRBD1 matching 9 bases. Germline V gene sequence: CDR1 SGHKS, CDR2 YYEKEE (reference sequence). Germline trimming cut 4 bases from V and 3 bases from J; bases unmatched to any gene: 8. This CDR3 comprises 15 residues. In nucleotides, the CDR3 is TGTGCCAGCAGCCCTCCCGGGACAGGGTACTACGAGCAGTACTTC. This codes for CASSPPGTGYYEQYF.

The chain carries TRBV7-2 and TRBJ1-2; no clear D gene. CDR1 is SGHTA, CDR2 FQGNSA, per germline. With 5 bases removed from V and 8 bases from J, the gap between germline ends came to 12 bases. The CDR3 extends over 12 amino acids. CDR3 in amino acids: CASSQSNFGYTF. The CDR3 coding sequence is TGTGCCAGCAGCCAGTCGAATTTCGGCTACACCTTC.

For the CDR3, the DNA is TGCGCCAGCAGCCAAGATGCGGCGGGGACCGCCTACGAGCAGTACTTC. Amino acid sequence: CASSQDAAGTAYEQYF. The J gene is TRBJ2-7, the V gene TRBV4-3, with D perhaps matching TRBD2 (6 bases). This CDR3 has 16 amino acids. From germline, CDR1 is LGHNA and CDR2 YSLEER. The V end was cut by 0 bases, the J end by 2 bases, with 14 bases between.

The rearrangement joins TRBV7-3 to TRBJ2-1; 7 nucleotides match TRBD1. Trimming at V came to 4 bases and at J to 10 bases, leaving 7 bases not matched to a gene. CDR3 length equals 13 residues. From germline, CDR1 is SGHTA and CDR2 FQGTGA. The CDR3 reads CASSSTGSGEQFF. As DNA, the CDR3 is TGTGCCAGCAGCTCGACAGGGTCAGGAGAGCAGTTCTTC. Full variable domain (rest looked up from reference TRBV7-3 and TRBJ2-1): GAGVSQTPSNKVTEKGKYVELRCDPISGHTALYWYRQSLGQGPEFLIYFQGTGAADDSGLPNDRFFAVRPEGSVSTLKIQRTERGDSAVYLCASSSTGSGEQFFGPGTRLTVL.

This clone was found once. The rearrangement uses TRBV19 and TRBJ1-1; the match to TRBD1 covers 7 bases. There are 16 residues in the CDR3. V shed 10 bases and J 0 bases; nucleotides not matched to a gene: 14. Germline assignment: CDR1 LNHDA and CDR2 SQIVND (reference sequence). The CDR3 DNA is TGTGCCACAACCCGCGGGACAGCGCTGTTGAACACTGAAGCTTTCTTT. This encodes CATTRGTALLNTEAFF. The full variable domain, rest sourced from reference TRBV19 and TRBJ1-1, is DGGITQSPKYLFRKEGQNVTLSCEQNLNHDAMYWYRQDPGQGLRLIYYSQIVNDFQKGDIAEGYSVSREKKESFPLTVTSAQKNPTAFYLCATTRGTALLNTEAFFGQGTRLTVV.

The CDR3 sequence: CASSRYGGSYGYTF. The CDR3 nucleotides are TGTGCCAGCAGTCGTTATGGTGGGAGCTATGGCTACACCTTC. V and J are TRBV25-1 and TRBJ1-2, with D uncertain. The CDR3 runs 14 residues. Trimming cost V 5 bases and J 4 bases, with 14 bases left between them. Per the germline V gene, CDR1 is MGHDK and CDR2 is SYGVNS.

The chain is built from TRBV30 and TRBJ1-2; maybe TRBD1 (6 bases). The CDR3 spans 13 residues. The germline V gene encodes CDR1 GTSNPN and CDR2 SVGIG (reference sequence). Trimming removed 5 bases from V and 2 bases from J, with 12 bases in between. Here the CDR3 reads CAWSRDINYGYTF. The DNA of the CDR3 is TGTGCCTGGTCACGGGACATCAACTATGGCTACACCTTC.

V and J are TRBV27 and TRBJ2-3; D is perhaps TRBD1 (8 bases). Germline V gene sequence: CDR1 MNHEY, CDR2 SMNVEV (reference sequence). The CDR3 is 16 amino acids. V was trimmed by 0 bases and J by 3 bases, leaving 13 bases between them. CDR3 coding DNA: TGTGCCAGCAGTTTATCGAACAGGGGGGGGACAGATACGCAGTATTTT. Translation gives CASSLSNRGGTDTQYF.

This chain links TRBV5-1 with TRBJ1-6; D may be TRBD1 (5 bases). Germline CDR1 and CDR2: SGHRS and YFSETQ. The CDR3 extends over 16 amino acids. The ends were cut back, 1 base at V and 4 bases at J, with 12 bases in the middle. The CDR3 DNA follows: TGCGCCAGCAGCTTGACCGGGACTCCTTATAATTCACCCCTCCACTTT. Translating it yields CASSLTGTPYNSPLHF. Using reference TRBV5-1 and TRBJ1-6 for the parts outside the CDR3, the full variable domain is KAGVTQTPRYLIKTRGQQVTLSCSPISGHRSVSWYQQTPGQGLQFLFEYFSETQRNKGNFPGRFSGRQFSNSRSEMNVSTLELGDSALYLCASSLTGTPYNSPLHFGNGTRLTVT.

For the CDR3, the DNA is TGTGCCAGCAGCCAAGTACAGCTACAGGGGAACACCGGGGAGCTGTTTTTT. As protein: CASSQVQLQGNTGELFF. The rearrangement uses TRBV4-2 and TRBJ2-2; D is possibly TRBD1 (6 bases). The CDR3 consists of 17 residues. Looked up from germline, CDR1 is LGHNA and CDR2 is YNFKEQ. Trimming took off 1 base at V and 1 base at J, with 13 bases between the two ends.

V and J are TRBV6-2 or TRBV6-3 and TRBJ1-4, with 7 bases matching TRBD1. V lost 8 bases, J lost 4 bases, and 10 bases stayed unmatched. The CDR3 runs to 15 residues. The germline gives CDR1 MNHEY, CDR2 SVGEGT. This chain's CDR3 is CASCLAGQSNEKLFF. CDR3 coding DNA: TGTGCCAGCTGCCTAGCGGGACAGAGTAATGAAAAACTGTTTTTT.

The rearrangement uses TRBV30 and TRBJ1-2; D gene ambiguous. The CDR3 has 14 residues. Trimming shortened V by 4 bases and J by 7 bases, and 19 bases separated the two germline ends. The germline V gene has CDR1 GTSNPN and CDR2 SVGIG (reference sequence). CDR3 residues: CAWKHEVTSGGYTF. In nucleotides, the CDR3 is TGTGCCTGGAAACATGAGGTTACCAGCGGTGGCTACACCTTC.

The chain recombines TRBV7-6 with TRBJ2-7; D may be TRBD1 (6 bases). The CDR3 has 14 residues. V lost 5 bases, J lost 0 bases, and 11 bases lay in between. CDR1 SGHVS and CDR2 FNYEAQ come from the germline V gene. The CDR3 protein is CASSPRTVSYEQYF. Written as DNA, the CDR3 is TGTGCCAGCAGCCCACGGACAGTCTCCTACGAGCAGTACTTC.

The chain employs TRBV5-1 and TRBJ2-3, with 11 bases identical to TRBD2. Germline loops: CDR1 SGHRS, CDR2 YFSETQ. J was trimmed by 5 bases and V by 2 bases; bases with no gene match: 7. This CDR3 is 16 amino acids long. CDR3 loop: CASSFSSGGAGDTQYF. The CDR3 nucleotides read TGCGCCAGCAGCTTTAGTAGCGGGGGGGCCGGAGATACGCAGTATTTT.

This clone has a single count. The chain recombines TRBV6-2 or TRBV6-3 with TRBJ1-4, with TRBD1 identical over 7 bases. Per the germline V gene, CDR1 is MNHEY and CDR2 is SVGEGT. The CDR3 spans 17 residues. Germline trimming cut 4 bases from V and 0 bases from J; bases unmatched to any gene: 8. The CDR3 protein is CASSSVDQGATNEKLFF. Written as DNA, the CDR3 is TGTGCCAGCAGTTCCGTCGATCAGGGGGCAACTAATGAAAAACTGTTTTTT.

V usage is TRBV5-1 and J usage is TRBJ1-1; D uncertain. The CDR3 length is 14 residues. V gave up 0 bases and J gave up 3 bases, with 9 bases separating them. Looked up from germline, CDR1 is SGHRS and CDR2 is YFSETQ. CDR3 in amino acids: CASSLGQLYTEAFF. For the CDR3, the DNA is TGCGCCAGCAGCTTGGGGCAGTTATACACTGAAGCTTTCTTT.

The gene calls are TRBV10-3 and TRBJ1-2, with TRBD1 matching 8 bases. The junction had 4 bases not matched to a gene; V was cut back by 4 bases and J by 6 bases. The CDR3 spans 13 residues. CDR1 is ENHRY and CDR2 is SYGVKD in the germline V gene. CDR3 residues: CAISGTGTHGYTF. CDR3 coding DNA: TGTGCCATCAGTGGGACAGGGACCCATGGCTACACCTTC.

The chain couples TRBV25-1 to TRBJ2-3, with 10 positions matching TRBD1. CDR1 and CDR2 from the germline V gene are MGHDK and SYGVNS. The CDR3 length is 14 residues. Germline trimming cut 3 bases from V and 4 bases from J; bases unmatched to any gene: 1. In DNA, the CDR3 is TGTGCCAGCAGTGAGGGGACAGGGGCAGATACGCAGTATTTT. This codes for CASSEGTGADTQYF.

V and J are TRBV4-3 and TRBJ2-3; D not certain. V was pared by 4 bases and J by 0 bases, with 5 bases between. CDR1 is LGHNA and CDR2 is YSLEER in the germline V gene. The CDR3 has 13 amino acids. CDR3 nucleotide sequence: TGCGCCAGCAGCCCTCCGAGCACAGATACGCAGTATTTT. The encoded protein is CASSPPSTDTQYF.

The chain links TRBV30 to TRBJ1-3; no reliable D call. The V and J ends lost 4 bases and 1 base respectively, with 8 bases between them. The CDR3 sequence is 13 residues long. Germline CDR1 reads GTSNPN; CDR2 reads SVGIG (reference sequence). In DNA, the CDR3 is TGTGCCTGGAATACAATATCTGGAAACACCATATATTTT. Translated: CAWNTISGNTIYF. Full variable domain (missing parts from reference TRBV30 and TRBJ1-3): SQTIHQWPATLVQPVGSPLSLECTVEGTSNPNLYWYRQAAGRGLQLLFYSVGIGQISSEVPQNLSASRPQDRQFILSSKKLLLSDSGFYLCAWNTISGNTIYFGEGSWLTVV.